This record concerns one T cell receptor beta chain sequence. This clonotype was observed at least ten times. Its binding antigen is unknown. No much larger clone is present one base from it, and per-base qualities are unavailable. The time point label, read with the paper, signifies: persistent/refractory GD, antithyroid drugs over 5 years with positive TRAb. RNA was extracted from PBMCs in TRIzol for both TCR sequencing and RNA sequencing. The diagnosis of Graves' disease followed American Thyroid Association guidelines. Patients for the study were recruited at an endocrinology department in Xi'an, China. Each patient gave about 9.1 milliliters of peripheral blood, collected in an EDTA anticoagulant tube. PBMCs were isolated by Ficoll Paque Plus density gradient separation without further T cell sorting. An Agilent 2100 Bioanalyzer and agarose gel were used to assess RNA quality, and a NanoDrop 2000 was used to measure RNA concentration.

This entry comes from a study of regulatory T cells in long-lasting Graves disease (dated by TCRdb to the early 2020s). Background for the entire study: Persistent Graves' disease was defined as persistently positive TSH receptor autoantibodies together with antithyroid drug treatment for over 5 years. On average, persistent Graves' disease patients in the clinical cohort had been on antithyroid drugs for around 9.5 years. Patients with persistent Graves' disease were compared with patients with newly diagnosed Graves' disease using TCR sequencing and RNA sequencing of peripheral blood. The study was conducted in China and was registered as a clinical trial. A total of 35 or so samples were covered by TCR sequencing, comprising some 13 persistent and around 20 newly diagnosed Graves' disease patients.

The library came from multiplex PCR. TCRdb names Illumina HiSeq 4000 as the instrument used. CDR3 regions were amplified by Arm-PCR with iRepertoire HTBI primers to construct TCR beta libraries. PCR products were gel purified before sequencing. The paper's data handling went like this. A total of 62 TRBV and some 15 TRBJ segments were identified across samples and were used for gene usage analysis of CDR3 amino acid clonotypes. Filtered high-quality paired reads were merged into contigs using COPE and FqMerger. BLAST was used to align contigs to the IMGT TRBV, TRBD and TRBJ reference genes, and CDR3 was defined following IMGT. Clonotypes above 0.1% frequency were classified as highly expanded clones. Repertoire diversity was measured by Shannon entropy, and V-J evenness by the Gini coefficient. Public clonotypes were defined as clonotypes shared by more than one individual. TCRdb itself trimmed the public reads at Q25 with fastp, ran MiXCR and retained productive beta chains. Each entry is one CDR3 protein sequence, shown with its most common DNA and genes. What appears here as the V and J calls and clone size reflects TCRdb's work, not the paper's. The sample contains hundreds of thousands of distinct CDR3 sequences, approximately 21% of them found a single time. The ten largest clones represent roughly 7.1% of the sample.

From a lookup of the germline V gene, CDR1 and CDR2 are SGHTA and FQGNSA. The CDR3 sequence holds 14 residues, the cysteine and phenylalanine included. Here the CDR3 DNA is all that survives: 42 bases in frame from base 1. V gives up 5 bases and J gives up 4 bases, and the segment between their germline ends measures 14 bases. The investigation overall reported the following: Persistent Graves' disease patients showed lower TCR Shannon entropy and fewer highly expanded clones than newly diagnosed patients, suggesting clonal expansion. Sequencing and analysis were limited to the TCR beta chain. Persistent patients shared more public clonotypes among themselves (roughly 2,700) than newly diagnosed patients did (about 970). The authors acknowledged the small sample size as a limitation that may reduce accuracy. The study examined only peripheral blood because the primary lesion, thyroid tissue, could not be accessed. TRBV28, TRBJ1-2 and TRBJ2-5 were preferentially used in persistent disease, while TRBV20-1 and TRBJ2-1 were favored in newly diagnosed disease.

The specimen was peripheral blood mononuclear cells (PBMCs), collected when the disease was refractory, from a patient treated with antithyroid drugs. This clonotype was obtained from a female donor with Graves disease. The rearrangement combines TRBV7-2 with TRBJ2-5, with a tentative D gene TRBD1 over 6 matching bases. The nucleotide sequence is TGTGCCAGCAGCCCTAGGGGGTCCCGAGAGACCCAGTACTTC. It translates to CASSPRGSRETQYF.